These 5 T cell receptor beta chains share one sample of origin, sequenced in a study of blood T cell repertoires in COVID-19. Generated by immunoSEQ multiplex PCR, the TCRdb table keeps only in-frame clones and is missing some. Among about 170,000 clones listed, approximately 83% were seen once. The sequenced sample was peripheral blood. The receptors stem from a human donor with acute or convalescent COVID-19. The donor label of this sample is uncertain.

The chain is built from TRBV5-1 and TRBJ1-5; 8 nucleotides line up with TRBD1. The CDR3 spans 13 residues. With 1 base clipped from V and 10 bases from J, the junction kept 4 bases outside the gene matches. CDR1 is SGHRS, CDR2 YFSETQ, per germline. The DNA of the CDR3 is TGCGCCAGCAGCTTGTTGGGACAGGACCCCCAGCATTTT. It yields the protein CASSLLGQDPQHF.

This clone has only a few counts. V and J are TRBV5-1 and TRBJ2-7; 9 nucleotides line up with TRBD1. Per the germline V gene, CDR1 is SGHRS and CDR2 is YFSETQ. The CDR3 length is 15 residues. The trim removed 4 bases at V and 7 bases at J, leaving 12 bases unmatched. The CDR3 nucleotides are TGCGCCAGCAGCGCGATACAGGGGGCAGGGGCGGAGCAGTACTTC. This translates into CASSAIQGAGAEQYF.

CDR3 sequence (DNA): TGTGCCAGCACCGGGGACAGGGGTAACACTGAAGCTTTCTTT. Its protein product is CASTGDRGNTEAFF. The J gene is TRBJ1-1, the V gene TRBV2, with TRBD1 matching 10 bases. Looked up from germline, CDR1 is SNHLY and CDR2 is FYNNEI. This CDR3 is built from 14 residues. V lost 7 bases and J lost 2; bases outside the gene matches: 4.

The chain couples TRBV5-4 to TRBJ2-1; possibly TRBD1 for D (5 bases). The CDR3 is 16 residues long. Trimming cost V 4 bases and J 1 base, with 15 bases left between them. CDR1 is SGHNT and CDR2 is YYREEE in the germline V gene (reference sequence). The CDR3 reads CASSNPGSSSYNEQFF. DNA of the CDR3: TGTGCCAGCAGCAACCCAGGGTCATCTTCCTACAATGAGCAGTTCTTC.

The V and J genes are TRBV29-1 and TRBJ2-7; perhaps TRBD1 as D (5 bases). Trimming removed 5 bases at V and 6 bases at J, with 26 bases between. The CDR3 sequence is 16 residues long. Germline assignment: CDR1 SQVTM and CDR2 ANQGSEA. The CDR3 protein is CSVRSNIGALSAEQYF. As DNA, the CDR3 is TGCAGCGTTCGCTCGAACATAGGGGCTTTGAGCGCCGAGCAGTACTTC.